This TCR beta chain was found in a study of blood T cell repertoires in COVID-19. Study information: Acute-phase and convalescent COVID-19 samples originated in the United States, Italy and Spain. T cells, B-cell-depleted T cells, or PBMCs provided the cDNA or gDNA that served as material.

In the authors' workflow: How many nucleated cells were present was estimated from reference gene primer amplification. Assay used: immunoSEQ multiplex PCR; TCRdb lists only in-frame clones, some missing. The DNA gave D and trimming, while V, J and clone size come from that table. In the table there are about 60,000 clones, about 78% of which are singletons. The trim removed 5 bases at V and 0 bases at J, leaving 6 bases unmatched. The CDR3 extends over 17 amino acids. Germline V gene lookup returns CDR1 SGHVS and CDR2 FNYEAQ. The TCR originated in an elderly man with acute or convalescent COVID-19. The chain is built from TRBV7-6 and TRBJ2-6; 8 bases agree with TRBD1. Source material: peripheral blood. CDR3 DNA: TGTGCCAGCAGCCCCTGGGACAGGCGCTCTGGGGCCAACGTCCTGACTTTC. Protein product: CASSPWDRRSGANVLTF.